Below, one T cell receptor beta chain is given with its context. Participants were aged about 18 to 100 years from more than 20 US areas. The data were taken from a study of blood T cell repertoires in COVID-19. Study-wide background: COVID-19 samples collected from the United States, Italy and Spain covered acute and convalescent phases. T cells, B-cell-depleted T cells, or PBMCs provided the cDNA or gDNA that served as material.

Original methodology: Nucleated cell number was recorded as an estimate derived from reference gene primer amplification. Using immunoSEQ multiplex PCR, the repertoire was profiled, and TCRdb retains in-frame clones only, with some absent. That table supplies the V and J calls and clone size; D and trimming were determined from the DNA. The table lists a few hundred thousand clones, 75% to 85% of them singletons. CDR1 is SGHRS and CDR2 is YFSETQ in the germline V gene. V lost 0 bases, J lost 7 bases, and 16 bases lay in between. This CDR3 region has 15 residues. The receptor was derived from a middle-aged woman with acute COVID-19. The rearrangement joins TRBV5-1 to TRBJ1-2; a possible D gene is TRBD1 (6 bases). Sequencing used PBMCs or T cells enriched from blood (not recorded which). This chain's CDR3 is CASSLAAGDGAGYTF. The DNA for the CDR3 is TGCGCCAGCAGCTTGGCCGCAGGGGATGGAGCTGGCTACACCTTC.